The TCR beta chain described here comes from a study of read filtering for tumor transcriptome and immune sequencing. About the study: Transcriptome libraries were built from DNase-treated RNA. RNA-seq yielded only roughly 75 to 1273 TCR reads, IR-seq about 4 to 10.27 million. Study results and limitations: Dropping single-read clonotypes raised IR-seq and RNA-seq shared-clonotype correlation.

The library was built from around 0.4 ug RNA with molecular barcoded adaptors for alpha/delta and beta/gamma chains. TCRdb fed the reads into MiXCR, producing one record per CDR3 protein. The table has roughly 60,000 distinct CDR3 sequences, 20% to 25% seen once. This clonotype has a count of ten or more. As yet, its antigen is unknown. The CDR3 length is 17 residues. Germline V gene data show CDR1 as SGHRS and CDR2 as YFSETQ. V was shortened by 0 bases and J by 0 bases, with 10 bases between the two germline ends. Bone marrow was sampled from every patient at the time of active disease. This clonotype was obtained from a donor at least 40 years old with multiple myeloma. The chain carries TRBV5-1 and TRBJ2-6; the D is unclear. Sequencing was carried out using a population of CD138-negative cells sorted from bone marrow. This CDR3 reads CASSLGPTNSGANVLTF. DNA for the CDR3: TGCGCCAGCAGCTTGGGACCGACGAACTCTGGGGCCAACGTCCTGACTTTC.